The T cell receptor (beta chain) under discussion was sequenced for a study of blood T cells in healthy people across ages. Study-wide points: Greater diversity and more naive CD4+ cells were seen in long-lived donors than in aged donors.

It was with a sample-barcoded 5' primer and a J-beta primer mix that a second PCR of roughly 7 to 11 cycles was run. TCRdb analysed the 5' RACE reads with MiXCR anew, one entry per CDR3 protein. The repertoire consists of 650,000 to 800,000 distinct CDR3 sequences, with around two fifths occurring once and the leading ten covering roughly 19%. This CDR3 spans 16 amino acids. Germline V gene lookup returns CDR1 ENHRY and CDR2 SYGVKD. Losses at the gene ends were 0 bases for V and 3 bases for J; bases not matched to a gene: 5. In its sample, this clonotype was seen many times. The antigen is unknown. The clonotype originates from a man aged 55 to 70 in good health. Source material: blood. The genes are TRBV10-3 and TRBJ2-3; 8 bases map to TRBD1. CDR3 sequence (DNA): TGTGCCATCAGTGAGTCGGACAGGGAACAAACAGATACGCAGTATTTT. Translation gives CAISESDREQTDTQYF.